This note documents a single T cell receptor (beta chain) sequence. Its antigen remains unknown. This sample is drawn from a study of OX40 agonist ivuxolimab in advanced cancers. Study at large: Dose-escalation patients were diagnosed with hepatocellular carcinoma, melanoma, renal cell cancer or head and neck cancer. Study findings and constraints: Researchers did not determine the expanded peripheral T cells' antigen specificity.

Peripheral blood came from all dose cohorts at three timepoints. Sequencing used immunoSEQ multiplex PCR; TCRdb keeps in-frame clones, though not all of them. Of approximately 42,000 clones in the sample, approximately 91% are singletons; the top ten hold 15% to 20%. Here the sequenced sample was CD4+ or CD8+ T cells sorted from blood, taken in a trial of the OX40 agonist ivuxolimab. The TCR comes from an adult with an advanced solid tumor such as melanoma, head and neck, liver or kidney cancer.

The CDR3 DNA follows: TGTGCCAGCAGCGAGTACTCCTTACCCAAATCCTACAATGAGCAGTTCTTC. Amino acids: CASSEYSLPKSYNEQFF. The chain is built from TRBV9 and TRBJ2-1; no firm D call. V gave up 3 bases and J gave up 1 base, with 17 bases separating them. The germline V gene encodes CDR1 SGDLS and CDR2 YYNGEE. The CDR3 spans 17 residues.